The TCR beta chain described here comes from a study of CD8+ T cells in alopecia areata. General study results and limits: Numerous expanded lesional clones remained in scalp and blood during tofacitinib.

This clone was seen only a few times. The antigen is not known. Extracted from the samples, RNA was reverse transcribed into cDNA to serve as the sequencing template. Only in-frame clones appear in the TCRdb table, and some are missing; sequencing was by immunoSEQ multiplex PCR. The sample has roughly 70,000 clones, over 25% seen once. As to treatment: oral pan-JAK inhibitor, 5-10 mg twice daily. The V gene's germline CDR1 is SGHVS and CDR2 FQNEAQ. The CDR3 covers 14 residues. The germline V and J ends were trimmed by 1 base and 2 bases, with 8 bases remaining between them. This sequence joins TRBV7-8 and TRBJ1-1, with D unresolved. The input for sequencing was CD8+ T cells sorted from blood, taken at week 4, from a patient treated with tofacitinib. The sequence was obtained from a human donor with alopecia areata. The CDR3 region is CASSLVPSNTEAFF. As DNA, the CDR3 is TGTGCCAGCAGCTTAGTCCCGTCAAACACTGAAGCTTTCTTT.